The T cell receptor beta chain described here comes from a study of type 1 regulatory T cells. Study context: This in vitro CD4 product, T-allo10, is enriched for Tr1 cells and alloantigen-specific.

The CDR3 extends over 18 amino acids. CDR1 LGHNT and CDR2 FRNRAP come from the germline V gene. Losses at the gene ends were 2 bases for V and 1 base for J; bases not matched to a gene: 7. In TCRdb, the reads were re-called with MiXCR into one record per CDR3 protein. Among some 89,000 distinct CDR3 sequences listed, roughly 31% were seen once. This clonotype occurred many times. This receptor was obtained from a human donor in good health. The gene calls are TRBV12-5 and TRBJ2-6, with 8 bases that match TRBD1. The specimen was CD4+ T cells, either the whole sample or a sorted fraction (not recorded which). Here the CDR3 DNA reads TGTGCTAGTGGTTTGAGTACAGGGGGAACTTCTGGGGCCAACGTCCTGACTTTC. Translated, it gives CASGLSTGGTSGANVLTF. Together with reference TRBV12-5 and TRBJ2-6, the CDR3 gives the full variable domain: DARVTQTPRHKVTEMGQEVTMRCQPILGHNTVFWYRQTMMQGLELLAYFRNRAPLDDSGMPKDRFSAEMPDATLATLKIQPSEPRDSAVYFCASGLSTGGTSGANVLTFGAGSRLTVL.